This is a list of T cell receptor beta chains from one sample in a study of blood T cell repertoires in COVID-19. The table came from immunoSEQ multiplex PCR; TCRdb's copy has only in-frame clones and leaves some out. The table has around 190,000 clones, 80% seen once. The sample taken for sequencing was peripheral blood. These receptors were obtained from a man in his sixties with acute or convalescent COVID-19. Both conserved end residues are part of each CDR3. D genes are given only for firm matches. Clone size is given for some rows only: seen once, a few or many times, or a class if the clone is expanded.

TRBV9	NA	NA	TRBJ2-7	TGTGCCAGCAGCGACAATCCCGGACAGACGAGCTCCTACGAGCAGTACTTC	CASSDNPGQTSSYEQYF
TRBV5-1	NA	NA	TRBJ1-5	TGCGCCAGCAGCTTGACGGGTTTCGGGCCCCAGCATTTT	CASSLTGFGPQHF
TRBV2	NA	NA	TRBJ2-6	TGTGCCAGCATCCTCCAAACGGGATTAACTTCTGGGGCCAACGTCCTGACTTTC	CASILQTGLTSGANVLTF
TRBV27	once	NA	TRBJ2-3	TGTGCCAGCAGTTTACGTTACAAGACAGATACGCAGTATTTT	CASSLRYKTDTQYF
TRBV10-3	few	NA	TRBJ2-1	TGTGCCATCAGTGTGGGGACTGCAAGCTCCTACAATGAGCAGTTCTTC	CAISVGTASSYNEQFF
TRBV29-1	NA	NA	TRBJ1-1	TGCAGCGGGAAAAGGGGAAGGAGCACTGAAGCTTTCTTT	CSGKRGRSTEAFF
TRBV21-1	NA	NA	TRBJ1-3	TGTGCCAGCAGCAAATGGACTGCTCGAGGAAACACCATATATTTT	CASSKWTARGNTIYF
TRBV19	NA	NA	TRBJ2-3	TGTGCCAGTGCAACTACAGATACGCAGTATTTT	CASATTDTQYF
TRBV29-1	NA	NA	TRBJ1-1	TGCAGCGCTAGAGTCCAGGGGAACACTGAAGCTTTCTTT	CSARVQGNTEAFF
TRBV5-4	NA	TRBD1	TRBJ1-6	TGTGCCAGCAGCACTATGACAGGGGGCGATTCACCCCTCCACTTT	CASSTMTGGDSPLHF
TRBV7-9	NA	NA	TRBJ1-4	TGTGCCAGCAGCCTTCAGGCTAATGAAAAACTGTTTTTT	CASSLQANEKLFF
TRBV29-1	NA	NA	TRBJ2-1	TGCAGCGTTGAAGGTTGGCTAGCCAATGAGCAGTTCTTC	CSVEGWLANEQFF
TRBV2	once	TRBD2	TRBJ2-3	TGTGCCACCTTGGGGCGGGGGGGTGCAGATACGCAGTATTTT	CATLGRGGADTQYF
TRBV7-2	NA	NA	TRBJ2-7	TGTGCCAGCAGCCGCGACAGACTGGGAGAGCAGTACTTC	CASSRDRLGEQYF
TRBV10-2	NA	TRBD1	TRBJ1-2	TGCGCCAGCTCTTTTTCGACAGGGCCTATAAACTATGGCTACACCTTC	CASSFSTGPINYGYTF
TRBV7-9	NA	TRBD2	TRBJ2-1	TGTGCCAGCAGCTTAGTGCCTAGCGGGGGGGTTTACAATGAGCAGTTCTTC	CASSLVPSGGVYNEQFF
TRBV9	NA	TRBD2	TRBJ2-1	TGTGCCAGCAGCGTAGCGCCGGGACTAGCGATCAATGAGCAGTTCTTC	CASSVAPGLAINEQFF
TRBV15	NA	TRBD1	TRBJ2-5	TGTGCCACCAGCAGGACAGGGGGCGACGGCGAGACCCAGTACTTC	CATSRTGGDGETQYF
TRBV4-1	NA	NA	TRBJ1-5	TGCGCCAGCAGCCAAGAGTCTGGACATAGCAATCAGCCCCAGCATTTT	CASSQESGHSNQPQHF
TRBV24-1	NA	NA	TRBJ1-5	TGTGCCACCAGTGAATCTGGCGACTATCAGCCCCAGCATTTT	CATSESGDYQPQHF
TRBV11-3	few	TRBD1	TRBJ1-1	TGTGCCAGCAGCCAAACAGGGGGTGGTACTGAAGCTTTCTTT	CASSQTGGGTEAFF
TRBV4-1	NA	TRBD1	TRBJ1-1	TGCGCCAGCAGCCAGTACAGGGGTTTACCTGAAGCTTTCTTT	CASSQYRGLPEAFF
TRBV5-8	few	NA	TRBJ2-2	TGTGCCAGCAGTAAACAGGGATACGGGGAGCTGTTTTTT	CASSKQGYGELFF
TRBV19	once	NA	TRBJ1-1	TGTGCCAGTAGTATGACGTGGGCGCGAGCTTTCTTT	CASSMTWARAFF
TRBV28	NA	TRBD1	TRBJ2-2	TGTGCCAGCAGTTTATTACCCGGGACAGGGAACACCGGGGAGCTGTTTTTT	CASSLLPGTGNTGELFF
TRBV7-9	NA	TRBD1	TRBJ1-6	TGTGCCAGCAGTCGCCAGGGGGCAGATTCACCCCTCCACTTT	CASSRQGADSPLHF
TRBV6-5	once	NA	TRBJ1-1	TGTGCCAGCAGTTACACCACTTCGTCTGAAGCTTTCTTT	CASSYTTSSEAFF
TRBV9	once	NA	TRBJ1-3	TGTGCCAGCAGCGTAGAGGCAGCGGATGGAAACACCATATATTTT	CASSVEAADGNTIYF
TRBV23-1	NA	TRBD1	TRBJ2-7	TGCGCCAGCAGTCAATCCACAGGGGGGAACGAGCAGTACTTC	CASSQSTGGNEQYF
TRBV7-8	NA	TRBD1	TRBJ1-2	TGTGCCAGCAGCACGGACAGGAACTATGGCTACACCTTC	CASSTDRNYGYTF
TRBV10-1	NA	NA	TRBJ1-5	TGCGCCAGCAGTGAGAATGGACACCCCCAGCATTTT	CASSENGHPQHF
TRBV6-5	few	NA	TRBJ2-1	TGTGCCAGCAGGCAAACAGGGAATGAGCAGTTCTTC	CASRQTGNEQFF
TRBV7-9	NA	NA	TRBJ1-5	TGTGCCAGCAGCTTAGGAGGTTTGGGGCCCCAGCATTTT	CASSLGGLGPQHF
TRBV3-1/TRBV3-2	NA	NA	TRBJ2-3	TGTGCCAGCAGACCAGGTACTTCTAGCACAGATACGCAGTATTTT	CASRPGTSSTDTQYF
TRBV19	NA	NA	TRBJ1-2	TGTGCCAGTAGTACCGCAGGGGCCCCGCTGCTCGAATATGGCTACACCTTC	CASSTAGAPLLEYGYTF
TRBV5-6	NA	TRBD1	TRBJ2-7	TGTGCCAGCAGCTTACAGGGGTACGAGCAGTACTTC	CASSLQGYEQYF
TRBV3-1/TRBV3-2	NA	TRBD2	TRBJ2-3	TGTGCCAGCAGCCGTACTAGCGGGGGGGCCAGAGATACGCAGTATTTT	CASSRTSGGARDTQYF
TRBV7-9	NA	NA	TRBJ1-4	TGTGCCAGCAGCTTTTTACATGGCTGGGGGGTTAATGAAAAACTGTTTTTT	CASSFLHGWGVNEKLFF
TRBV7-2	NA	NA	TRBJ2-3	TGTGCCAGCAGCTTAAGGCGGTCCTCTAGCACAGATACGCAGTATTTT	CASSLRRSSSTDTQYF
TRBV7-9	once	TRBD1	TRBJ1-1	TGTGCCAGCAGCTTAGACAGGGGGGCAGACGCTTTCTTT	CASSLDRGADAFF
TRBV6-1	once	TRBD1	TRBJ1-5	TGTGCCAGCAGTGCCCATATCGGGACAGGGGGCGTAGGGAGCAATCAGCCCCAGCATTTT	CASSAHIGTGGVGSNQPQHF
TRBV7-2	NA	TRBD2	TRBJ2-1	TGTGCCAGCAGCTTATCCCTCCCACTAGCGGGGTATGAGCAGTTCTTC	CASSLSLPLAGYEQFF
TRBV9	NA	TRBD1	TRBJ1-2	TGTGCCAGCAGCGTTGACCCGTTGAGGGGGCAGGGGAAGGATAACTATGGCTACACCTTC	CASSVDPLRGQGKDNYGYTF
TRBV9	NA	TRBD2	TRBJ2-1	TGTGCCAGCAACCGGCAAGGGGGTAGCGGGACCTACAATGAGCAGTTCTTC	CASNRQGGSGTYNEQFF
TRBV7-9	NA	TRBD1	TRBJ2-7	TGTGCCAGCAGCTTAGAGGCCTACAGGGGGGCAACCTACGAGCAGTACTTC	CASSLEAYRGATYEQYF
TRBV18	NA	NA	TRBJ1-1	TGTGCCAGCTCACCCGCAGCTGAGGGTGAAGCTTTCTTT	CASSPAAEGEAFF
TRBV5-6	NA	TRBD2	TRBJ2-2	TGTGCCAGCAGCCTTAGACTAGCGGCTAGCCCCGGGGAGCTGTTTTTT	CASSLRLAASPGELFF
TRBV9	NA	TRBD2	TRBJ2-1	TGTGCCAGCAGCGTTGGCGGGGGGGCAGAGAATGAGCAGTTCTTC	CASSVGGGAENEQFF